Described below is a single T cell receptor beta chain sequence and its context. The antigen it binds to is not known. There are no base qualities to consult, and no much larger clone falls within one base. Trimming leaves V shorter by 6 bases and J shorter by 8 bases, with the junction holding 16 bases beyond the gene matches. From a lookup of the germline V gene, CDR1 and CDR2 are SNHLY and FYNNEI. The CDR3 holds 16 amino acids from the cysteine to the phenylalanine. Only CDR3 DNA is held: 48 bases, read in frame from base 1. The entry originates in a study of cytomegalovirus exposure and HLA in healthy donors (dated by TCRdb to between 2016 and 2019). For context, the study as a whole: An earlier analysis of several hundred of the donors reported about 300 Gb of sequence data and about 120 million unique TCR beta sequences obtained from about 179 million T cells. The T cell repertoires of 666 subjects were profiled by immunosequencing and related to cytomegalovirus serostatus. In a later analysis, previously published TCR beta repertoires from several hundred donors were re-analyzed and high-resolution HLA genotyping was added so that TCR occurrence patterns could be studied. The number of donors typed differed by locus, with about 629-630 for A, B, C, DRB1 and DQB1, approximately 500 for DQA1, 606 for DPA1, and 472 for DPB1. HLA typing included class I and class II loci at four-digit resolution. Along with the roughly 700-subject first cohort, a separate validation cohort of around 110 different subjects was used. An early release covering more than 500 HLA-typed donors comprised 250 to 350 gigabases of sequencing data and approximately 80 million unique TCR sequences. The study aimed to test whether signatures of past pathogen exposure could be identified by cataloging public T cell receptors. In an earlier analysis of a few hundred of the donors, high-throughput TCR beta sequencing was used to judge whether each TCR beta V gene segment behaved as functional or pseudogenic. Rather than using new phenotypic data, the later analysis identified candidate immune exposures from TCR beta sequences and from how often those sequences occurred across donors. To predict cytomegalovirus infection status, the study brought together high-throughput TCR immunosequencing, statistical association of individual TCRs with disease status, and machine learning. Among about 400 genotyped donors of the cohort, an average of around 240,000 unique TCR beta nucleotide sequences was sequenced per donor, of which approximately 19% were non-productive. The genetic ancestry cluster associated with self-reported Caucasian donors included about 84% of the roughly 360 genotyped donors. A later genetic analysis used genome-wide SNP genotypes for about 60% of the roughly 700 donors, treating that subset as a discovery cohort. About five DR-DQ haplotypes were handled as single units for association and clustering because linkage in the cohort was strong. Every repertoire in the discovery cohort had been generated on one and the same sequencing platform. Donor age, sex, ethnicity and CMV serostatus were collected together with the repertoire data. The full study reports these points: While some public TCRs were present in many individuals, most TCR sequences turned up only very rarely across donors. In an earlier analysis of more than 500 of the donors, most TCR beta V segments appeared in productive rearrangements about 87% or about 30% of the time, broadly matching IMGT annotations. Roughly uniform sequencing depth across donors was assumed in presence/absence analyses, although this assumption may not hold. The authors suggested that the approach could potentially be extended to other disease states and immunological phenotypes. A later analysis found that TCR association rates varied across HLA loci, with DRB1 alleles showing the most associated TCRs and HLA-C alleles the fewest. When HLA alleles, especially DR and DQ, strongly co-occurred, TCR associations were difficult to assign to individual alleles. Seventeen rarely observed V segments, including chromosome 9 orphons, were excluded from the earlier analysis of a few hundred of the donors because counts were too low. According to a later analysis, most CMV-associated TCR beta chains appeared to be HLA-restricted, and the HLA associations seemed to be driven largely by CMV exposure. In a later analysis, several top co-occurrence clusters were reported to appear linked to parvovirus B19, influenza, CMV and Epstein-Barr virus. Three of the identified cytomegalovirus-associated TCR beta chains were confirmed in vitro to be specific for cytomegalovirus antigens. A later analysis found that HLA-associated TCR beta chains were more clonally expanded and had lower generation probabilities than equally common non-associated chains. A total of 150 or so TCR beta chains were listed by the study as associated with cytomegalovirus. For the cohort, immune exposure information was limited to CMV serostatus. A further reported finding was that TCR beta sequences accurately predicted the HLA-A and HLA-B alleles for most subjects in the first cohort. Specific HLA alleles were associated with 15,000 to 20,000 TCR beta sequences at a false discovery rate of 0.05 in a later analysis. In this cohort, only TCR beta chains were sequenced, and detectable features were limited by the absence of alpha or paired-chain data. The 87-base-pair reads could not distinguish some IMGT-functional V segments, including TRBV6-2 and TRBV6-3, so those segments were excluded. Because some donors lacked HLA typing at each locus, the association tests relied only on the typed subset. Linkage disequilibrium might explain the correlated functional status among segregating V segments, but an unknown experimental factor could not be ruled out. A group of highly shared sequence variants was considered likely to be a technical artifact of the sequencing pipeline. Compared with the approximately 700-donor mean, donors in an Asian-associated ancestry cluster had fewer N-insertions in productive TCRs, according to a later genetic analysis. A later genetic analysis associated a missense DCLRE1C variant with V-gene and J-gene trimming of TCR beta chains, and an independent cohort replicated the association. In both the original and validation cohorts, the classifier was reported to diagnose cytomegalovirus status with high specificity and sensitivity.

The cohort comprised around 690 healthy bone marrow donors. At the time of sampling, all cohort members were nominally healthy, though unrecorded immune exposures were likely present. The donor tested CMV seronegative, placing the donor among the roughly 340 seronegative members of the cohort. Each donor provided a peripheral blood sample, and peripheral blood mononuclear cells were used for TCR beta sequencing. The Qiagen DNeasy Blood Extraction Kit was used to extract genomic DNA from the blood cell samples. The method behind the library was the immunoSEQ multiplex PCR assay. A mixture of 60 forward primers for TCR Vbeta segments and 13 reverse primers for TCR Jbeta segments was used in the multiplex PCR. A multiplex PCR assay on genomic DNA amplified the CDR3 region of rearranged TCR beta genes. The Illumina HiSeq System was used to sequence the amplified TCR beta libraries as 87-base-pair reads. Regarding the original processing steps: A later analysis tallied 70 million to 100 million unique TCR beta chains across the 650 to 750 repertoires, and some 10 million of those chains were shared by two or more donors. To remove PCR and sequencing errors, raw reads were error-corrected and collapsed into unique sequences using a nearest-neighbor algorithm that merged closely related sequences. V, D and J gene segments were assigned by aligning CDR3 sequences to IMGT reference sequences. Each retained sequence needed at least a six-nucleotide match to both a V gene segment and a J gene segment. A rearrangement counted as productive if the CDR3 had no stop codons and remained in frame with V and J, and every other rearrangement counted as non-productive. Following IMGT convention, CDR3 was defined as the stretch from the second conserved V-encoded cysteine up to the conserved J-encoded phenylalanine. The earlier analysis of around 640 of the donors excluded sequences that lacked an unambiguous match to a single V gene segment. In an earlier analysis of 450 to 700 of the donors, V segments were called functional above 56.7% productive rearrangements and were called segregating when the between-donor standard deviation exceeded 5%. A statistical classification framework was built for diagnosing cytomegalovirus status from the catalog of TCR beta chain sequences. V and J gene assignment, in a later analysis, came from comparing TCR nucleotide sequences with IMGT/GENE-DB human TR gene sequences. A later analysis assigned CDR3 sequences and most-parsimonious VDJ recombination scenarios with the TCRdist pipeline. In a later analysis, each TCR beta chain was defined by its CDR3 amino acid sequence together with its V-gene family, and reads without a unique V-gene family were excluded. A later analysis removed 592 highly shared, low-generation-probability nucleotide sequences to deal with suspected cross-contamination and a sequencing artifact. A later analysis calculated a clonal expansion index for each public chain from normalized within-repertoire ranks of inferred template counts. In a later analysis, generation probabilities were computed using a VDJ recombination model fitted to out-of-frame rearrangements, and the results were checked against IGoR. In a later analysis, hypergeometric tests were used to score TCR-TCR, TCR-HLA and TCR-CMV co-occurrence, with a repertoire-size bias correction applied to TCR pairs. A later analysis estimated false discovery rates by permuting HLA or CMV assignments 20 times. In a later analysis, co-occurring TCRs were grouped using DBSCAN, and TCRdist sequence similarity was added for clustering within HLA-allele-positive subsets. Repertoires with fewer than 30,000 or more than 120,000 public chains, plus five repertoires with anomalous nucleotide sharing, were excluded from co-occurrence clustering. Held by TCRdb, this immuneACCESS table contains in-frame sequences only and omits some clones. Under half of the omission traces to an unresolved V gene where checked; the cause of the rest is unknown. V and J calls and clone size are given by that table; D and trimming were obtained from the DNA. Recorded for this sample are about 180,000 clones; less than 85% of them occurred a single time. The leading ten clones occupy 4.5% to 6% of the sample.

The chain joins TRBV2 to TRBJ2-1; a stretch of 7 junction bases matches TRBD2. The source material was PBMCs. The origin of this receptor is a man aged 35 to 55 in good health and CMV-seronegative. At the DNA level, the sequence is TGTGCCAGCAGCCCCCAGGGAGGGCCCATTGGCGATGAGCAGTTCTTC. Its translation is CASSPQGGPIGDEQFF.